Following are 3 T cell receptor beta chains from one sample sequenced in a study of cytomegalovirus exposure and HLA in healthy donors. PCR used 60 Vbeta primers and 13 Jbeta primers. TCRdb's copy holds only in-frame clones and misses some; the assay was immunoSEQ multiplex PCR. In the table there are about 100,000 clones, around 82% of which are singletons. The sample taken for sequencing was PBMCs. Source of these receptors: a man aged 40-49 years in good health and CMV-seropositive.

The chain employs TRBV5-1 and TRBJ1-2; 7 positions agree with TRBD1. Trimming took 0 bases from V and 4 from J; bases not matched to a gene: 3. Germline CDR1 and CDR2: SGHRS and YFSETQ. The CDR3 contains 14 residues. CDR3 loop: CASSLDQGGYGYTF. The DNA of the CDR3 is TGCGCCAGCAGCTTGGACCAGGGGGGCTATGGCTACACCTTC.

This chain connects TRBV11-2 to TRBJ1-4, with unresolved D. CDR1 SGHAT and CDR2 FQNNGV come from the germline V gene. Trimming stripped 1 base from V and 8 bases from J, with 5 bases between. The length of the CDR3 is 12 residues. CDR3 in amino acids: CASSLGREKLFF. The CDR3 bases are TGTGCCAGCAGCTTAGGGAGAGAAAAACTGTTTTTT.

The chain employs TRBV11-3 and TRBJ2-2, with D perhaps TRBD2 (5 bases). The CDR3 is 18 residues long. V was pared by 3 bases and J by 6 bases, with 23 bases between. Germline loops: CDR1 SGHNT, CDR2 YENEEA. The CDR3 here is CASSFTSSGIGRAGELFF. CDR3 DNA: TGTGCCAGCAGCTTCACCAGCTCGGGGATTGGTCGGGCCGGGGAGCTGTTTTTT.